The clone carrying this T cell receptor delta chain was detected a few times. TCRdb shows a much larger clone's protein in place of this DNA's translation, and the two differ at residue 7, likely through a read error; the protein shown is translated from the DNA. The entry originates in a study of gamma-delta T cells after stem cell transplantation. The V and J ends lost 2 bases and 4 bases, in that order; junction bases with no gene match: 16. Per the germline V gene, CDR1 is TSWWSYY and CDR2 is QGS. The CDR3 covers 18 residues. TCRdb reanalysed the RT-PCR reads via CATT. Among more than 15,000 delta-chain clones listed, 9.4% were seen once.

The clonotype was recovered from a human donor. It is not recorded whose cells these are; they may come from a transplant donor. This sequence joins TRDV1 and TRDJ1; 7 positions agree with TRDD3. Sequencing input: gamma-delta T cells. Written as DNA, the CDR3 is TGTGCTCTTGGGGAAGGCGGCCTACTCTGGGGGGGGAGCGATAAACTCATCTTT. Translated, it gives CALGEGGLLWGGSDKLIF.